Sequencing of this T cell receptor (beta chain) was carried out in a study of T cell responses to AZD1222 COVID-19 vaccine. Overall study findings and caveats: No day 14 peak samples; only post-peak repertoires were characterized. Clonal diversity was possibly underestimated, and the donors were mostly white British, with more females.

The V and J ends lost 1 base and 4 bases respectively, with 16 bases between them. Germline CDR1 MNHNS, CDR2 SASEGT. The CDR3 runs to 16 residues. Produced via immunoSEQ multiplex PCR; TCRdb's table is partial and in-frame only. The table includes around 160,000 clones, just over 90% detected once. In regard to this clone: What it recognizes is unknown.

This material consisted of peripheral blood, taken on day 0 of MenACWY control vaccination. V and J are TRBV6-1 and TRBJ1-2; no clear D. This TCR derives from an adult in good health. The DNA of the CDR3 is TGTGCCAGCAGTGAAGATGTGTCCTCAGGTATCTATGGCTACACCTTC. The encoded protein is CASSEDVSSGIYGYTF.